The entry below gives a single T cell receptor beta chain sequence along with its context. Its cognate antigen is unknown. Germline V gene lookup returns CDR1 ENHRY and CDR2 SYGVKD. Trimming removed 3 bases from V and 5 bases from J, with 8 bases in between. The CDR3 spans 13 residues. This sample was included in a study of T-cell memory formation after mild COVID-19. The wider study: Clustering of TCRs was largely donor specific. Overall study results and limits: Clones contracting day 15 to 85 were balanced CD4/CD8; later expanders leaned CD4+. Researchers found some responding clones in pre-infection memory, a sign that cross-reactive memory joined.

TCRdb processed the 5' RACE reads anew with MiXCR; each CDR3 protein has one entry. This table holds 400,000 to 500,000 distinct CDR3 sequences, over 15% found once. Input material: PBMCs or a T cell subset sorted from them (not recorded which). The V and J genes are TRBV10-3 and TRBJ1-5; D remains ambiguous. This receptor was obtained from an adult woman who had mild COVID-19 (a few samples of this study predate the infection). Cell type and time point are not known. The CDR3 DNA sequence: TGTGCCATCAGTGAAGGTTGGGATCAGCCCCAGCATTTT. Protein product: CAISEGWDQPQHF.